In its sample, the clone carrying this T cell receptor beta chain was seen a few times. Germline is not matched at one junction end, which may reflect a read error. As the template, RNA transcripts were used to amplify TCR beta CDR3 regions. The authors performed first-round RT-PCR with HTBI primers and then a second-round multiplex PCR. TCRdb reprocessed the multiplex PCR reads via MiXCR and lists one record per CDR3 protein. The profile shows around 660,000 distinct CDR3 sequences, 35% to 45% of them singletons. These data belong to a study of Graves' ophthalmopathy and Graves' hyperthyroidism. Ophthalmopathic donors had moderate-to-severe activity, CAS ≥3 and NOSPECS ≥4, with disease that had lasted under 3 months. The CDR3 is 13 residues long. CDR1 and CDR2 from the germline V gene are ENHRY and SYGVKD.

Sequencing was done on a sample of peripheral blood. This TCR derives from an adult man with Graves' ophthalmopathy. V and J are TRBV10-3 and TRBJ1-5; D remains unclear. CDR3 nucleotide sequence: TGTGCCAGCAGTGAGACTTCGGGTGGGCCCCAGCATTTT. Amino acids: CASSETSGGPQHF.